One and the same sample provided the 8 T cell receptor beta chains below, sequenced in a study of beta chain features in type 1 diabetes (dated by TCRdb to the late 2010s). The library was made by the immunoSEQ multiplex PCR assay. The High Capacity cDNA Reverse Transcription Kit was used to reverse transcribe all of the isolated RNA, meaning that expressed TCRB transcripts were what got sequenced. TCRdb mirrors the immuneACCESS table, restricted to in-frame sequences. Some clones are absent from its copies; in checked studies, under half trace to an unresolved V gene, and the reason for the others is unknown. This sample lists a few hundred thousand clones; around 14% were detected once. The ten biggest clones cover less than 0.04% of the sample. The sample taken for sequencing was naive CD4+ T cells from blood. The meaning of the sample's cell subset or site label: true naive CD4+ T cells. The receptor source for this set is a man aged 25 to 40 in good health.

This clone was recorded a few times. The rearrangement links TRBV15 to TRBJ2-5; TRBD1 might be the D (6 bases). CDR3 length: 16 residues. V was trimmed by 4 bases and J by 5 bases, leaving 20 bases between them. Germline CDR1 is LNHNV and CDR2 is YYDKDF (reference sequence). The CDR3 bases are TGTGCCACCAGCACCACAGGGACGTCTTATCGGGAGACCCAGTACTTC. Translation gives CATSTTGTSYRETQYF.

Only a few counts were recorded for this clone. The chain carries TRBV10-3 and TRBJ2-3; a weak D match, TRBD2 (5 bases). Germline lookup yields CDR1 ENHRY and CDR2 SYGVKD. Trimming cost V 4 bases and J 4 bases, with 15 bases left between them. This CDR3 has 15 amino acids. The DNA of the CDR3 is TGTGCCATCAGTGTCGGGAAAAAGGTAGCAGATACGCAGTATTTT. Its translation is CAISVGKKVADTQYF.

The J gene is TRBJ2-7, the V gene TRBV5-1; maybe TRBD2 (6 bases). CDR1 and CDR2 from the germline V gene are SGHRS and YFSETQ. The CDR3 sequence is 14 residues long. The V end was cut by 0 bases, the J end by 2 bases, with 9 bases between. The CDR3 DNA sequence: TGCGCCAGCAGCTTGGTCAGCGGGCCCTACGAGCAGTACGTC. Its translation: CASSLVSGPYEQYV.

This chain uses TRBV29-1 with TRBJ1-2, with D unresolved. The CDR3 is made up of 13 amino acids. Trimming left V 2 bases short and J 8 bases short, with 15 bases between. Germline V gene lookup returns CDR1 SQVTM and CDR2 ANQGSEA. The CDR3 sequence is CSVELGMSGGYTF. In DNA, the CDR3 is TGCAGCGTTGAACTGGGGATGTCGGGCGGCTACACCTTC.

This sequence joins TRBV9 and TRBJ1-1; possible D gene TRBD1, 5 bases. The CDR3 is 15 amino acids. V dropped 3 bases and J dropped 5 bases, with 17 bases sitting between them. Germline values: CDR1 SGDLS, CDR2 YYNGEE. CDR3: CASSAGLQGRTEAFF. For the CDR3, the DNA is TGTGCCAGCAGCGCGGGCCTCCAGGGAAGGACTGAAGCTTTCTTT.

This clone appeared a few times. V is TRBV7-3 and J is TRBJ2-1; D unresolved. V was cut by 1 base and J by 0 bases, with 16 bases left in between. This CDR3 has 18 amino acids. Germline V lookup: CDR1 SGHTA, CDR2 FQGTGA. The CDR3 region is CASSLRLANLSSYNEQFF. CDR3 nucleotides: TGTGCCAGCAGCTTAAGATTGGCTAACCTAAGCTCCTACAATGAGCAGTTCTTC.

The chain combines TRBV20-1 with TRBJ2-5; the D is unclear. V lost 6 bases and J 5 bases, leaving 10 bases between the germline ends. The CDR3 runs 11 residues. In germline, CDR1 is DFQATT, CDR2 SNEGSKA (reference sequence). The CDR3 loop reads CSAVLSETQYF. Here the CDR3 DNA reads TGCAGTGCGGTGTTGAGTGAGACCCAGTACTTC.

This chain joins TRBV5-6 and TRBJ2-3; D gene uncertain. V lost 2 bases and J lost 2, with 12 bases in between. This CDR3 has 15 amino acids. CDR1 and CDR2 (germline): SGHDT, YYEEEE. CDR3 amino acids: CASSFGARYTDTQYF. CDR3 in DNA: TGTGCCAGCAGCTTTGGAGCCCGATACACAGATACGCAGTATTTT.